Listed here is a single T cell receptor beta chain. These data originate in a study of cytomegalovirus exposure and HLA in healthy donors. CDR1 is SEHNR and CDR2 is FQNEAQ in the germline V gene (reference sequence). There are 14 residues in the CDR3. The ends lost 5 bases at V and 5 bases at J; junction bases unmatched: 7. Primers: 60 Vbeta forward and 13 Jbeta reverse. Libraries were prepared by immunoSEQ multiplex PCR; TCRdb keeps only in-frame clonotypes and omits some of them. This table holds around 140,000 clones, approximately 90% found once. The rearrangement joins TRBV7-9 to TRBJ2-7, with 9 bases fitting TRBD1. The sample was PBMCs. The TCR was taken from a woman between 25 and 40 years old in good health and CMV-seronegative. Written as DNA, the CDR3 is TGTGCCAGCAGCCCGCCGGGACAGGGCCACGAGCAGTACTTC. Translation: CASSPPGQGHEQYF.